The 19 T cell receptor beta chains given below trace back to one sample, sequenced in a study of human T cells and chemical hapten exposure. Whole blood, unfractionated, served as the material for total RNA extraction. Unique molecular identifiers were affixed to discrete cDNA molecules within the library. TCRdb reprocessed the reads via MiXCR and lists one record per CDR3 protein. The sample gives more than 100,000 distinct CDR3 sequences, roughly 8.5% of which show up once; roughly 1.3% is in the top ten. Sequencing was done on a sample of whole blood. The receptors stem from a human donor in good health. Some clones in this sample may be carry-over from other donors' samples.

In this sample, this clonotype turned up a few times. The chain links TRBV5-1 to TRBJ1-1; D might be TRBD1 (6 bases). Between the trimmed V and J ends, which lost 3 bases and 4 bases, there was a span of 16 bases. Per the germline V gene, CDR1 is SGHRS and CDR2 is YFSETQ. The CDR3 runs to 15 residues. The CDR3 region is CASSSSLGGLTEAFF. CDR3 DNA sequence: TGCGCCAGCAGCTCGTCTCTGGGGGGGCTCACTGAAGCTTTCTTT.

This clonotype came up a few times. This chain connects TRBV7-9 to TRBJ2-3; D might be TRBD1 or TRBD2, each matching 6 bases. The CDR3 consists of 14 residues. V lost 5 bases, J lost 5 bases, and 14 bases lay in between. CDR1 and CDR2 (germline): SEHNR, FQNEAQ (reference sequence). The CDR3, as DNA: TGTGCCAGCAGCCAGGGGACCGGGGGAGATACGCAGTATTTT. Its protein product is CASSQGTGGDTQYF.

The sample holds a few counts of this clonotype. The genes are TRBV7-3 and TRBJ1-2; 11 bases fit TRBD1. CDR3 length equals 15 residues. V lost 6 bases, J lost 5 bases, and 8 bases stayed unmatched. Germline assignment: CDR1 SGHTA and CDR2 FQGTGA. CDR3 loop: CASSPGTGGEYGYTF. CDR3 coding DNA: TGTGCCAGCAGTCCCGGGACAGGGGGAGAGTATGGCTACACCTTC.

The sample holds a few counts of this clonotype. This CDR3 is CASSGDNPVGKLFF. The DNA of the CDR3 is TGTGCCAGCAGTGGGGACAATCCGGTAGGAAAACTGTTTTTT. The chain couples TRBV25-1 to TRBJ1-4, with D tentatively TRBD1 (6 bases). The CDR3 has 14 amino acids. Germline loops: CDR1 MGHDK, CDR2 SYGVNS. Trimming pared 4 bases from V and 10 bases from J, leaving 16 bases between.

V gene TRBV4-1 combines with J gene TRBJ2-7, with no clear D. V was shortened by 1 base and J by 3 bases, with 7 bases between the two germline ends. The CDR3 has 13 amino acids. Germline V gives CDR1 MGHRA, CDR2 YSYEKL. CDR3 nucleotide sequence: TGCGCCAGCAGCCAAGTGGTGGACTACGAGCAGTACTTC. It is translated as CASSQVVDYEQYF.

This clonotype was seen only a few times. The gene calls are TRBV7-9 and TRBJ2-2; 8 bases are shared with TRBD1. Germline loops: CDR1 SEHNR, CDR2 FQNEAQ (reference sequence). The trim removed 7 bases at V and 4 bases at J, leaving 8 bases unmatched. The length of the CDR3 is 15 residues. The CDR3 sequence: CASTPTGVGTGELFF. The CDR3 DNA follows: TGTGCCAGCACCCCGACAGGGGTAGGCACCGGGGAGCTGTTTTTT.

This clonotype was found a few times. The chain couples TRBV27 to TRBJ2-7; a possible D gene is TRBD1 (6 bases). This CDR3 is 16 amino acids long. Per the germline V gene, CDR1 is MNHEY and CDR2 is SMNVEV (reference sequence). V shed 7 bases and J shed 0 bases, with 19 bases lying between them. CDR3 in DNA: TGTGCCAGCACATCCCATACGGACAGAAGCTCCTACGAGCAGTACTTC. Translating it yields CASTSHTDRSSYEQYF.

This clonotype has just a few counts. The rearrangement uses TRBV7-9 and TRBJ2-3; the D is unclear. The CDR3 has 14 amino acids. V lost 9 bases and J lost 2, with 15 bases in between. Germline-derived CDR1 and CDR2 are SEHNR and FQNEAQ (reference sequence). Written as DNA, the CDR3 is TGTGCCAGGGGCCCCCTGTTAGACACAGATACGCAGTATTTT. Encoded protein: CARGPLLDTDTQYF. Full variable domain (outside the CDR3, taken from reference TRBV7-9 and TRBJ2-3): DTGVSQNPRHKITKRGQNVTFRCDPISEHNRLYWYRQTLGQGPEFLTYFQNEAQLEKSRLLSDRFSAERPKGSFSTLEIQRTEQGDSAMYLCARGPLLDTDTQYFGPGTRLTVL.

This clonotype occurred many times. The chain carries TRBV28 and TRBJ2-7; TRBD1 is a possible D gene (6 bases). Per the germline V gene, CDR1 is MDHEN and CDR2 is SYDVKM. V was pared by 9 bases and J by 1 base, with 19 bases between. This CDR3 has 15 residues. CDR3 region: CASRGSDSGSYEQYF. The DNA for the CDR3 is TGTGCCAGTCGCGGGTCGGACAGCGGATCCTACGAGCAGTACTTC.

The chain links TRBV7-9 to TRBJ2-5, with unresolved D. Trimming stripped 5 bases from V and 5 bases from J, with 12 bases between. Germline V gene sequence: CDR1 SEHNR, CDR2 FQNEAQ (reference sequence). The CDR3 runs to 13 residues. The CDR3 region is CASSPTPEETQYF. The CDR3 DNA is TGTGCCAGCAGCCCGACCCCGGAGGAGACCCAGTACTTC. The variable domain in full, completed from reference TRBV7-9 and TRBJ2-5, reads DTGVSQNPRHKITKRGQNVTFRCDPISEHNRLYWYRQTLGQGPEFLTYFQNEAQLEKSRLLSDRFSAERPKGSFSTLEIQRTEQGDSAMYLCASSPTPEETQYFGPGTRLLVL.

Only a few counts were recorded for this clonotype. V and J are TRBV10-3 and TRBJ2-1; TRBD2 might be the D (5 bases). The CDR3 is 16 amino acids. Germline V gene lookup returns CDR1 ENHRY and CDR2 SYGVKD. Trimming took off 2 bases at V and 0 bases at J, with 11 bases between the two ends. CDR3 sequence: CAISEASTSSYNEQFF. The CDR3 coding sequence is TGTGCCATCAGTGAGGCTAGCACTAGCTCCTACAATGAGCAGTTCTTC.

This clonotype came up a few times. The CDR3 nucleotides read TGTGCCAGCAGCGACACAGGGGAGACCCAGTACTTC. Amino acid sequence: CASSDTGETQYF. The chain recombines TRBV9 with TRBJ2-5, with D maybe TRBD1 (6 bases). The CDR3 covers 12 residues. Trimming cost V 3 bases and J 5 bases, with 8 bases left between them. Germline-derived CDR1 and CDR2 are SGDLS and YYNGEE.

A remark on this clonotype: This may be a read error, as it is one base from a much larger clone. The CDR3 loop is CSSSLNRGAIYNEQFF. Written as DNA, the CDR3 is TGCTCCAGCAGCCTTAACAGGGGCGCGATCTACAATGAGCAGTTCTTC. The V call is TRBV5-1, the J call TRBJ2-1, with 7 positions matching TRBD1. The CDR3 runs to 16 residues. Germline values: CDR1 SGHRS, CDR2 YFSETQ.

The rearrangement uses TRBV6-1 and TRBJ2-7; D not resolved. Germline CDR1 is MNHNS and CDR2 is SASEGT. The CDR3 consists of 16 residues. Trimming removed 2 bases from V and 0 bases from J, with 14 bases in between. In nucleotides, the CDR3 is TGTGCCAGCAGTGAATTAGGTCCCAAGCGCTCCTACGAGCAGTACTTC. This sequence encodes CASSELGPKRSYEQYF.

The table lists this clonotype with many counts. V is TRBV7-6 and J is TRBJ2-3, with 10 positions matching TRBD1. J was trimmed by 0 bases and V by 4 bases; bases with no gene match: 7. Germline V gene sequence: CDR1 SGHVS, CDR2 FNYEAQ. This CDR3 comprises 17 residues. The CDR3 reads CASSSPRQGASTDTQYF. For the CDR3, the DNA is TGTGCCAGCAGCTCGCCCCGACAGGGGGCTAGCACAGATACGCAGTATTTT.

Only a few counts were recorded for this clonotype. The rearrangement joins TRBV7-9 to TRBJ2-1; 8 bases fit TRBD2. This CDR3 is 16 amino acids long. V trimming: 3 bases; J trimming: 8 bases; junction bases outside the gene matches: 12. CDR1 and CDR2 (germline): SEHNR, FQNEAQ (reference sequence). The chain's CDR3 is CASSLGNKRGFYEQFF. The CDR3 DNA sequence: TGTGCCAGCAGCTTGGGCAACAAGCGGGGGTTCTATGAGCAGTTCTTC.

This clonotype was picked up many times. V and J are TRBV4-2 and TRBJ1-5; tentative D call: TRBD1 (5 bases). The CDR3 totals 15 residues. V lost 4 bases and J lost 9, with 19 bases in between. CDR1 is LGHNA and CDR2 is YNFKEQ in the germline V gene. The CDR3 bases are TGTGCCAGCAGCCCACCGGGACGGGCTGGGCGGCCCCAGCATTTT. Translated, it gives CASSPPGRAGRPQHF.

This chain joins TRBV2 and TRBJ2-7; 7 bases agree with TRBD1. The CDR3 totals 12 residues. Germline-derived CDR1 and CDR2 are SNHLY and FYNNEI. V lost 6 bases and J lost 7; bases outside the gene matches: 6. The CDR3 spells CASSATGEEQYF. The CDR3 region has the DNA TGTGCCAGCAGCGCCACAGGGGAAGAGCAGTACTTC.

J is TRBJ1-4 and V is TRBV5-4; 7 bases line up with TRBD1. The germline gives CDR1 SGHNT, CDR2 YYREEE (reference sequence). V was pared by 1 base and J by 5 bases, with 2 bases of the junction left unmatched. The CDR3 has 14 amino acids. CDR3 DNA sequence: TGTGCCAGCAGCTTGACAGGGGTGAATGAAAAACTGTTTTTT. It is translated as CASSLTGVNEKLFF. Using reference TRBV5-4 and TRBJ1-4 for the parts outside the CDR3, the full variable domain is ETGVTQSPTHLIKTRGQQVTLRCSSQSGHNTVSWYQQALGQGPQFIFQYYREEENGRGNFPPRFSGLQFPNYSSELNVNALELDDSALYLCASSLTGVNEKLFFGSGTQLSVL.